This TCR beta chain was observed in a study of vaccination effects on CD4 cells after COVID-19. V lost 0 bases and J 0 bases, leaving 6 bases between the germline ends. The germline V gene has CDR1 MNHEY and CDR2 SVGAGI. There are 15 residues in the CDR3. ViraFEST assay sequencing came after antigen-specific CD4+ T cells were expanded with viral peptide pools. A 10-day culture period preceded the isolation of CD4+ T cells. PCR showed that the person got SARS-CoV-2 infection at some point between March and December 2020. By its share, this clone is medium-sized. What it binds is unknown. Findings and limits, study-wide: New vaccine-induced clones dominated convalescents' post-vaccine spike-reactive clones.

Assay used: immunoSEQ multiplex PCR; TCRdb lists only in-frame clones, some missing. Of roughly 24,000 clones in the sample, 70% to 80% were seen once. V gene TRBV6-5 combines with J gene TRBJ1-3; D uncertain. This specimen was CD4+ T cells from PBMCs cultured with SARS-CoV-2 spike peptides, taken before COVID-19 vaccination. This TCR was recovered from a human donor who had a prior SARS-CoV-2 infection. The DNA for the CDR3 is TGTGCCAGCAGTTACTCGCACAGCTCTGGAAACACCATATATTTT. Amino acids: CASSYSHSSGNTIYF.